This passage covers 23 T cell receptor beta chains from one sample sequenced in a study of a mutant IDH1 vaccine in newly diagnosed glioma. These receptors are not linked to any known antigen. Documented time point: week 47, end of study. Alongside topical imiquimod, each dose of vaccine comprised 300 ug of mutant IDH1 20-mer peptide. Using immunoSEQ multiplex PCR, the repertoire was profiled, and TCRdb retains in-frame clones only, with some absent. This table has tens of thousands of clones, roughly 89% appearing once. The starting material was PBMCs, obtained from a glioma patient whose treatment included an IDH1 peptide vaccine. The receptors here all came from a woman aged 45 to 65 with glioma.

The CDR3 protein is CASSLKGAGDPYEQYF. CDR3 DNA: TGTGCCAGCAGCTTAAAGGGAGCGGGAGACCCGTACGAGCAGTACTTC. The chain couples TRBV7-2 to TRBJ2-5, with 8 positions matching TRBD2. The DNA end favors TRBJ2-7, so the J call may be wrong. The CDR3 runs to 16 residues. From germline, CDR1 is SGHTA and CDR2 FQGNSA.

The rearrangement links TRBV7-9 to TRBJ2-5, with 10 bases matching TRBD1. From germline, CDR1 is SEHNR and CDR2 FQNEAQ (reference sequence). J gave up 5 bases and V 8 bases, and 8 bases lay outside the gene matches. The CDR3 spans 14 residues. This chain's CDR3 is CASVGQGTRETQYF. The CDR3, as DNA: TGTGCCAGCGTGGGACAGGGGACTCGCGAGACCCAGTACTTC.

This clone has a handful of counts. The chain employs TRBV28 and TRBJ1-2; D is unclear. V was pared by 5 bases and J by 1 base, with 17 bases between. The CDR3 covers 16 residues. Germline CDR1 is MDHEN and CDR2 is SYDVKM. CDR3: CASSTHPGRRNYGYTF. In DNA, the CDR3 is TGTGCCAGCAGTACTCATCCGGGGAGGCGTAACTATGGCTACACCTTC.

The gene calls are TRBV5-1 and TRBJ1-5; 10 bases are a match to TRBD1. The CDR3 runs to 16 residues. The germline V gene encodes CDR1 SGHRS and CDR2 YFSETQ. With 4 bases clipped from V and 6 bases from J, the junction kept 10 bases outside the gene matches. CDR3 bases: TGCGCCAGCAGCCCCTACGGACAGGGGGTTGGTCAGCCCCAGCATTTT. Amino acids: CASSPYGQGVGQPQHF.

This clone was recorded once. This chain uses TRBV7-9 with TRBJ2-7; 9 positions agree with TRBD1. Looked up from germline, CDR1 is SEHNR and CDR2 is FQNEAQ (reference sequence). The CDR3 extends over 17 amino acids. Trimming removed 8 bases from V and 2 bases from J; junction bases left unmatched: 16. In nucleotides, the CDR3 is TGTGCCAGCCGACCACCGGGACAGGGTACGCCCGCCTACGAGCAGTACTTC. Translation gives CASRPPGQGTPAYEQYF.

The genes are TRBV28 and TRBJ1-1; no clear D gene. The germline V gene encodes CDR1 MDHEN and CDR2 SYDVKM. CDR3 length: 12 amino acids. Trimming left V 3 bases short and J 4 bases short, with 6 bases between. CDR3 loop: CASSLSGTEAFF. The CDR3 region has the DNA TGTGCCAGCAGTTTGTCTGGCACTGAAGCTTTCTTT.

The chain has TRBV5-1 and TRBJ2-2; 10 positions match TRBD1. Trimming cost V 7 bases and J 0 bases; bases outside gene matches: 3. Germline V gives CDR1 SGHRS, CDR2 YFSETQ. This CDR3 is 15 amino acids long. The CDR3 DNA reads as TGCGCCAGCTGGACAGGGGGTACGAACACCGGGGAGCTGTTTTTT. Protein product: CASWTGGTNTGELFF.

CDR3 region: CASSLERGNEQFF. In nucleotides, the CDR3 is TGTGCCAGCAGCTTAGAGCGAGGGAATGAGCAGTTCTTC. The chain links TRBV7-8 to TRBJ2-1; the D gene is possibly TRBD2 (5 bases). Trimming pared 1 base from V and 7 bases from J, leaving 8 bases between. Germline CDR1 SGHVS, CDR2 FQNEAQ. The CDR3 extends over 13 amino acids.

V usage is TRBV7-9 and J usage is TRBJ1-5, with 7 positions matching TRBD1. The CDR3 is 16 amino acids. Germline values: CDR1 SEHNR, CDR2 FQNEAQ (reference sequence). Trimming took 1 base from V and 1 from J; bases not matched to a gene: 4. This CDR3 reads CASSLGAGGSNQPQHF. The CDR3 bases are TGTGCCAGCAGCTTAGGGGCAGGGGGGAGCAATCAGCCCCAGCATTTT.

The chain links TRBV5-1 to TRBJ1-5, with D maybe TRBD1 (5 bases). V was clipped by 0 bases and J by 5 bases, with 6 bases between them. Per germline, CDR1 SGHRS and CDR2 YFSETQ. The CDR3 consists of 13 residues. The CDR3 loop is CASSLGGDQPQHF. The CDR3 DNA reads as TGCGCCAGCAGCTTGGGAGGGGATCAGCCCCAGCATTTT.

The gene calls are TRBV6-5 and TRBJ1-2; 9 nucleotides agree with TRBD1. CDR3 length equals 15 residues. V lost 4 bases, J lost 6 bases, and 9 bases stayed unmatched. Germline V gene lookup returns CDR1 MNHEY and CDR2 SVGAGI. CDR3 protein: CASSSPSTGGNGYTF. Written as DNA, the CDR3 is TGTGCCAGCAGTTCCCCATCGACAGGGGGAAATGGCTACACCTTC.

This clone turned up a few times. The chain joins TRBV30 to TRBJ1-4; D remains ambiguous. V lost 2 bases and J 0 bases, leaving 1 base between the germline ends. The germline gives CDR1 GTSNPN, CDR2 SVGIG (reference sequence). The CDR3 is 12 amino acids. The chain's CDR3 is CAWSPTNEKLFF. CDR3 nucleotides: TGTGCCTGGAGTCCAACTAATGAAAAACTGTTTTTT.

This clone was seen a single time. This chain joins TRBV15 and TRBJ1-2; D not certain. V lost 0 bases to trimming and J lost 2 bases, with 7 bases between them. CDR1 is LNHNV, CDR2 YYDKDF, per germline (reference sequence). The CDR3 runs to 14 residues. The CDR3 nucleotides are TGTGCCACCAGCAGAGATCCCCTCAACTATGGCTACACCTTC. It encodes CATSRDPLNYGYTF.

The V and J genes are TRBV4-2 and TRBJ1-1; D is possibly TRBD1 (5 bases). Germline V gene sequence: CDR1 LGHNA, CDR2 YNFKEQ. The CDR3 consists of 15 residues. V was trimmed by 4 bases and J by 5 bases, leaving 17 bases between them. The DNA of the CDR3 is TGTGCCAGCAGCCCCCCGGGGCTCGTTGGGACTGAAGCTTTCTTT. Protein: CASSPPGLVGTEAFF.

V usage is TRBV27 and J usage is TRBJ2-2; no reliable D call. CDR1 and CDR2 (germline): MNHEY, SMNVEV (reference sequence). The CDR3 has 12 residues. The ends were cut back, 8 bases at V and 2 bases at J, with 6 bases in the middle. In DNA form, the CDR3 reads TGTGCCAGCGGCCTTAACACCGGGGAGCTGTTTTTT. It is translated as CASGLNTGELFF.

The chain recombines TRBV7-9 with TRBJ2-1, with D unresolved. Looked up from germline, CDR1 is SEHNR and CDR2 is FQNEAQ (reference sequence). With 2 bases removed from V and 6 bases from J, the gap between germline ends came to 14 bases. This CDR3 has 15 residues. The CDR3, as DNA: TGTGCCAGCAGCTTAATTCGGGCGTTTTCCAATGAGCAGTTCTTC. Translating it yields CASSLIRAFSNEQFF.

This CDR3 is CASSWMGAAYTF. CDR3 in DNA: TGTGCCAGCAGCTGGATGGGGGCCGCCTACACCTTC. The chain couples TRBV7-2 to TRBJ1-2; possibly TRBD1 for D (6 bases). This CDR3 comprises 12 residues. The germline V gene encodes CDR1 SGHTA and CDR2 FQGNSA. Trimming removed 4 bases from V and 10 bases from J, with 13 bases in between.

The chain links TRBV20-1 to TRBJ2-3; D remains ambiguous. Looked up from germline, CDR1 is DFQATT and CDR2 is SNEGSKA (reference sequence). The CDR3 sequence is 11 residues long. Trimming stripped 3 bases from V and 4 bases from J, with 5 bases between. DNA for the CDR3: TGCAGTGCTAGGGCCCCAGATACGCAGTATTTT. Protein product: CSARAPDTQYF.

The CDR3 spells CSVSLTGANTGELFF. The CDR3 coding sequence is TGCAGCGTTTCATTGACAGGGGCGAACACCGGGGAGCTGTTTTTT. The chain combines TRBV29-1 with TRBJ2-2; TRBD1 matches at 8 bases. This CDR3 has 15 residues. From germline, CDR1 is SQVTM and CDR2 ANQGSEA. V lost 5 bases, J lost 0 bases, and 5 bases stayed unmatched.

The J gene is TRBJ2-7, the V gene TRBV5-6; unclear D gene. This CDR3 has 14 residues. The V end was cut by 0 bases, the J end by 3 bases, with 10 bases between. Germline V gene sequence: CDR1 SGHDT, CDR2 YYEEEE. CDR3 amino acids: CASSLGRNRYEQYF. DNA for the CDR3: TGTGCCAGCAGCTTGGGCCGCAACCGCTACGAGCAGTACTTC.

The chain combines TRBV9 with TRBJ1-2, with 7 bases aligning to TRBD1. Germline V gene data show CDR1 as SGDLS and CDR2 as YYNGEE. Losses at the gene ends were 4 bases for V and 4 bases for J; bases not matched to a gene: 10. There are 15 residues in the CDR3. The CDR3 here is CASSRQDRRTYGYTF. CDR3 sequence (DNA): TGTGCCAGCAGCAGACAGGACAGGAGAACCTATGGCTACACCTTC.

The chain carries TRBV19 and TRBJ2-1, with D tentatively TRBD1 or TRBD2 (5 bases each). Per the germline V gene, CDR1 is LNHDA and CDR2 is SQIVND (reference sequence). Trimming removed 2 bases from V and 0 bases from J, with 8 bases in between. CDR3 length: 15 residues. CDR3 sequence (DNA): TGTGCCAGTAGTATATGGGGGTCCTCCTACAATGAGCAGTTCTTC. It specifies CASSIWGSSYNEQFF.

The chain uses TRBV5-1 and TRBJ1-4; TRBD1 matches at 7 bases. After removal of 0 bases from V and 3 bases from J, the junction contained 2 bases not matched to a gene. Germline V gene data show CDR1 as SGHRS and CDR2 as YFSETQ. The CDR3 extends over 15 amino acids. CDR3: CASSLGQGPNEKLFF. CDR3 in DNA: TGCGCCAGCAGCTTGGGACAGGGCCCTAATGAAAAACTGTTTTTT.